These T cell receptor beta chains were read from a single sample in a study of OX40 agonist ivuxolimab in advanced cancers. Here immunoSEQ multiplex PCR was the method, and the copy in TCRdb shows in-frame clones only, minus some. The data show approximately 78,000 clones, with roughly 82% seen just once and about 6.9% held by the top ten. This specimen consisted of CD4+ or CD8+ T cells sorted from blood, obtained in a trial of the OX40 agonist ivuxolimab. The receptors were sampled from an adult with an advanced solid tumor such as melanoma, head and neck, liver or kidney cancer. Both conserved end residues are part of each CDR3. D genes are given only for firm matches. Not every row has a clone size; where given, it reads once, few, many or a size class.

d_call: TRBD2; v_call: TRBV5-5; clone_size: -; j_call: TRBJ2-5; cdr3_aa: CASSLGPLASGSGTQYF; cdr3_nt: TGTGCCAGCAGCTTGGGCCCCTTGGCTAGCGGGAGCGGGACCCAGTACTTC
d_call: TRBD1; v_call: TRBV5-1; clone_size: few; j_call: TRBJ1-4; cdr3_aa: CASSLGQGYEKLFF; cdr3_nt: TGCGCCAGCAGCCTGGGACAGGGATATGAAAAACTGTTTTTT
d_call: TRBD2; v_call: TRBV27; clone_size: -; j_call: TRBJ2-7; cdr3_aa: CASSWFSGRAGEQYF; cdr3_nt: TGTGCCAGCAGTTGGTTTAGCGGGAGGGCCGGGGAGCAGTACTTC
d_call: -; v_call: TRBV7-5; clone_size: -; j_call: TRBJ2-3; cdr3_aa: CARSLGDSYTDTQYF; cdr3_nt: TGTGCCAGAAGCTTAGGGGACAGCTACACAGATACGCAGTATTTT
d_call: -; v_call: TRBV6-5; clone_size: -; j_call: TRBJ1-1; cdr3_aa: CASSLRNAFF; cdr3_nt: TGTGCCAGCAGTCTCCGGAACGCTTTCTTT
d_call: -; v_call: TRBV19; clone_size: -; j_call: TRBJ1-4; cdr3_aa: CASGQQVNEKLFF; cdr3_nt: TGTGCCAGCGGGCAGCAAGTTAATGAAAAACTGTTTTTT
d_call: -; v_call: TRBV19; clone_size: -; j_call: TRBJ2-7; cdr3_aa: CASGRPGDYEQYF; cdr3_nt: TGTGCCAGTGGGAGGCCCGGAGACTACGAGCAGTACTTC
d_call: -; v_call: TRBV30; clone_size: -; j_call: TRBJ1-5; cdr3_aa: CAWSRQADQPQHF; cdr3_nt: TGTGCCTGGAGTAGGCAGGCAGATCAGCCCCAGCATTTT
d_call: TRBD2; v_call: TRBV19; clone_size: once; j_call: TRBJ2-7; cdr3_aa: CASSGSPGRVPSEQYF; cdr3_nt: TGTGCCAGTAGTGGCTCTCCCGGGAGGGTTCCGTCCGAGCAGTACTTC
d_call: -; v_call: TRBV30; clone_size: -; j_call: TRBJ1-4; cdr3_aa: CAWSVLSGEKLFF; cdr3_nt: TGTGCCTGGAGTGTTTTAAGTGGTGAAAAACTGTTTTTT
d_call: TRBD1; v_call: TRBV11-2; clone_size: -; j_call: TRBJ2-5; cdr3_aa: CASSSGQSPGWETQYF; cdr3_nt: TGTGCCAGCAGCTCGGGACAGTCGCCTGGATGGGAGACCCAGTACTTC
d_call: TRBD2; v_call: TRBV10-3; clone_size: -; j_call: TRBJ2-1; cdr3_aa: CAIGSVAGAGYNEQFF; cdr3_nt: TGTGCCATCGGTTCTGTAGCGGGAGCTGGTTACAATGAGCAGTTCTTC
d_call: TRBD2; v_call: TRBV2; clone_size: -; j_call: TRBJ2-1; cdr3_aa: CASSVALAGGPGNEQFF; cdr3_nt: TGTGCCAGCAGTGTAGCTTTAGCGGGGGGGCCTGGGAATGAGCAGTTCTTC
d_call: -; v_call: TRBV5-1; clone_size: -; j_call: TRBJ2-7; cdr3_aa: CASSFMGVYEQYF; cdr3_nt: TGCGCCAGCAGCTTCATGGGGGTTTACGAGCAGTACTTC
d_call: -; v_call: TRBV4-3; clone_size: -; j_call: TRBJ2-6; cdr3_aa: CASSPPAGSGANVLTF; cdr3_nt: TGCGCCAGCAGCCCCCCCGCAGGGTCTGGGGCCAACGTCCTGACTTTC
d_call: TRBD1; v_call: TRBV2; clone_size: -; j_call: TRBJ2-2; cdr3_aa: CASILPRGQGAGELFF; cdr3_nt: TGTGCCAGCATATTGCCCCGGGGACAGGGCGCCGGGGAGCTGTTTTTT
d_call: -; v_call: TRBV4-1; clone_size: -; j_call: TRBJ1-4; cdr3_aa: CASSQDRGEKLFF; cdr3_nt: TGCGCCAGCAGCCAAGATCGGGGGGAAAAACTGTTTTTT
d_call: TRBD1; v_call: TRBV4-2; clone_size: -; j_call: TRBJ1-5; cdr3_aa: CASSRTVTGAGGNQPQHF; cdr3_nt: TGTGCCAGCAGCCGAACCGTCACAGGGGCGGGGGGCAATCAGCCCCAGCATTTT
d_call: -; v_call: TRBV12-5; clone_size: -; j_call: TRBJ1-1; cdr3_aa: CASGLGLGATEAFF; cdr3_nt: TGTGCTAGTGGTTTAGGTTTAGGGGCTACTGAAGCTTTCTTT
d_call: -; v_call: TRBV7-9; clone_size: -; j_call: TRBJ2-1; cdr3_aa: CASSHLNNEQFF; cdr3_nt: TGTGCCAGCAGCCATTTGAACAATGAGCAGTTCTTC
d_call: -; v_call: TRBV6-1; clone_size: -; j_call: TRBJ2-2; cdr3_aa: CASCLGYVGELFF; cdr3_nt: TGTGCCAGCTGCCTAGGGTACGTCGGGGAGCTGTTTTTT
d_call: -; v_call: TRBV1; clone_size: -; j_call: TRBJ1-1; cdr3_aa: CTSSQGGRGSSNTEAFF; cdr3_nt: TGCACCAGCAGCCAAGGGGGACGGGGTTCATCCAACACTGAAGCTTTCTTT
d_call: -; v_call: TRBV11-2; clone_size: -; j_call: TRBJ2-7; cdr3_aa: CASSFDRSHYEQYF; cdr3_nt: TGTGCCAGCAGCTTTGACAGGTCCCACTACGAGCAGTACTTC
d_call: -; v_call: TRBV2; clone_size: -; j_call: TRBJ2-2; cdr3_aa: CASSEVSTGELFF; cdr3_nt: TGTGCCAGCAGCGAAGTGAGCACCGGGGAGCTGTTTTTT
d_call: TRBD2; v_call: TRBV19; clone_size: -; j_call: TRBJ2-5; cdr3_aa: CASSRGGRETQYF; cdr3_nt: TGTGCCAGTAGTCGGGGGGGTCGAGAGACCCAGTACTTC
d_call: -; v_call: TRBV29-1; clone_size: -; j_call: TRBJ1-1; cdr3_aa: CSVVGAVGLNTEAFF; cdr3_nt: TGCAGCGTTGTTGGGGCCGTCGGCTTGAACACTGAAGCTTTCTTT
d_call: -; v_call: TRBV30; clone_size: -; j_call: TRBJ2-2; cdr3_aa: CAWSVGVRTGELFF; cdr3_nt: TGTGCCTGGAGTGTAGGGGTGCGGACCGGGGAGCTGTTTTTT
d_call: -; v_call: TRBV7-2; clone_size: -; j_call: TRBJ2-4; cdr3_aa: CASSPFVGKNIQYF; cdr3_nt: TGTGCCAGCAGCCCCTTCGTTGGCAAAAACATTCAGTACTTC
d_call: -; v_call: TRBV29-1; clone_size: once; j_call: TRBJ1-1; cdr3_aa: CSGSGQNTEAFF; cdr3_nt: TGCAGCGGGTCGGGGCAGAACACTGAAGCTTTCTTT
d_call: TRBD2; v_call: TRBV5-6; clone_size: -; j_call: TRBJ2-7; cdr3_aa: CASSSGTSGQYF; cdr3_nt: TGTGCCAGCAGTTCCGGGACTAGCGGGCAGTACTTC
d_call: TRBD2; v_call: TRBV5-1; clone_size: -; j_call: TRBJ2-1; cdr3_aa: CASSLGEASGVDEQFF; cdr3_nt: TGCGCCAGCAGTTTGGGGGAGGCTAGCGGGGTGGATGAGCAGTTCTTC
d_call: -; v_call: TRBV5-5; clone_size: -; j_call: TRBJ1-3; cdr3_aa: CASSLKGAGNTIYF; cdr3_nt: TGTGCCAGCAGCTTGAAGGGAGCTGGAAACACCATATATTTT
d_call: -; v_call: TRBV4-2; clone_size: once; j_call: TRBJ1-2; cdr3_aa: CASSLLGQDGYTF; cdr3_nt: TGTGCCAGCAGCTTGTTGGGTCAGGATGGCTACACCTTC
d_call: TRBD1; v_call: TRBV18; clone_size: few; j_call: TRBJ2-7; cdr3_aa: CASSLLQGIDEQYF; cdr3_nt: TGTGCCAGCTCACTCCTACAGGGGATCGACGAGCAGTACTTC
d_call: TRBD1; v_call: TRBV5-1; clone_size: -; j_call: TRBJ2-5; cdr3_aa: CASSFGQGRETQYF; cdr3_nt: TGCGCCAGCAGCTTTGGACAGGGACGGGAGACCCAGTACTTC
d_call: -; v_call: TRBV25-1; clone_size: -; j_call: TRBJ1-6; cdr3_aa: CASSESGVLGLSPLHF; cdr3_nt: TGTGCCAGCAGTGAATCGGGGGTCCTGGGTCTTTCACCCCTCCACTTT
d_call: -; v_call: TRBV30; clone_size: -; j_call: TRBJ1-2; cdr3_aa: CAWSVTGVYTF; cdr3_nt: TGTGCCTGGAGTGTGACAGGCGTTTACACCTTC